This T cell receptor (beta chain) was captured in a study of human T cells and chemical hapten exposure. Across the whole study: There were weekly diphenylcyclopropenone doses to the scalp for patients throughout the roughly 22-week study.

CDR1 is MNHNY and CDR2 is SVGAGI in the germline V gene (reference sequence). Trimming removed 0 bases from V and 7 bases from J, with 13 bases in between. The CDR3 has 16 residues. The time point was: patch test 2, 6 weeks after DPC sensitization. Treatment reported: therapeutic diphenylcyclopropenone sensitization with weekly scalp DPC. The authors' total RNA extraction used unfractionated whole blood. How the authors handled the data: Sample TCR counts, which ranged from 23,224 to 690,600, had a median of roughly 92,000. From the RACE reads, TCRdb called clonotypes with MiXCR, one entry per CDR3 protein. These V and J calls are TCRdb output, not the study's own analysis. This sample carries under 450,000 distinct CDR3 sequences, over 6% of them seen once, and the ten largest clones take around 6%. This clonotype was found a few times.

The receptor was isolated from a woman between 18 and 29 years old with alopecia areata. Some clones in this sample may be carry-over from other donors' samples. This chain uses TRBV6-6 with TRBJ1-6; D not certain. Sequencing used whole blood, obtained in connection with sensitization to the hapten diphenylcyclopropenone (DPC). CDR3 region: CASSYSIGSGNSPLHF. The CDR3, as DNA: TGTGCCAGCAGTTACTCGATCGGGAGTGGGAATTCACCCCTCCACTTT.